This T cell receptor beta chain was retrieved from a study of cytomegalovirus exposure and HLA in healthy donors. The PCR employed 60 Vbeta primers together with 13 Jbeta primers. Clones were sequenced by immunoSEQ multiplex PCR, and TCRdb holds only the in-frame ones, with some missing. Here the sample spans around 190,000 clones, over 75% being singletons. The ends lost 5 bases at V and 5 bases at J; junction bases unmatched: 8. CDR1 and CDR2 from the germline V gene are SQVTM and ANQGSEA. The CDR3 runs 14 residues. The chain couples TRBV29-1 to TRBJ2-3; 9 bases fit TRBD1. The source of this sequence is a woman between 50 and 59 years old in good health and CMV-seronegative. Sequenced: PBMCs. Here the CDR3 reads CSVPGTGLRDTQYF. In DNA, the CDR3 is TGCAGCGTTCCCGGGACAGGGCTTAGAGATACGCAGTATTTT.